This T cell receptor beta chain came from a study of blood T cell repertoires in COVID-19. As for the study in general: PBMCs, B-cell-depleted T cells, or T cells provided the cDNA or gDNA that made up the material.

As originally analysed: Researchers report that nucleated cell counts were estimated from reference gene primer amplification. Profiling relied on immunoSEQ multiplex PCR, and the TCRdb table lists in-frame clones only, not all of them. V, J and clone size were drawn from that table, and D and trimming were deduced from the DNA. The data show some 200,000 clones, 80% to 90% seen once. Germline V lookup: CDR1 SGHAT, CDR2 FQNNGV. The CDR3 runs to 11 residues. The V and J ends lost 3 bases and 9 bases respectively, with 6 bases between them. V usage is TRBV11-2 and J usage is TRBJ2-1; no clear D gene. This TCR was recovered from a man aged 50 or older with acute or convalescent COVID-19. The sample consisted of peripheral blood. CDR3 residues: CASSLSFEQFF. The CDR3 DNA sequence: TGTGCCAGCAGCTTGTCCTTTGAGCAGTTCTTC.